Detailed here is one T cell receptor (beta chain). The germline V gene encodes CDR1 SGHNT and CDR2 YYREEE (reference sequence). V dropped 0 bases and J dropped 0 bases, with 12 bases sitting between them. The CDR3 spans 17 residues. Assay used: immunoSEQ multiplex PCR; TCRdb lists only in-frame clones, some missing. The table has about 160,000 clones, around 96% seen once. This specimen belongs to a study of cytomegalovirus exposure and HLA in healthy donors. The study drew the donors from its approximately 110-subject validation cohort, separate from the approximately 670-subject first cohort. The rearrangement links TRBV5-4 to TRBJ2-2; D perhaps matches TRBD2 (6 bases). This clonotype was sampled from a woman under 30 in good health and CMV-seronegative. Material for sequencing was PBMCs. CDR3 in DNA: TGTGCCAGCAGCTTGGGATTCAGGGAGGCGAACACCGGGGAGCTGTTTTTT. Translated: CASSLGFREANTGELFF.